This entry describes one TCR beta chain. Its specific antigen is unknown. Nothing much larger sits one base from this clone, and base qualities are not available. TCRbeta CDR3 regions were amplified from genomic DNA using the immunoSEQ Assay, a bias-controlled multiplex PCR. Regarding the original processing steps: The number of nucleated cells in each sample was estimated from the amplification of reference gene primers within the assay. Sequence reads were collapsed and filtered to measure the absolute abundance of every unique TCRbeta CDR3 rearrangement. Productive Simpson clonality was computed per sample as the square root of Simpson's diversity index over productive rearrangements. Here the immuneACCESS table is served through TCRdb, limited to in-frame sequences with V and J called. Missing clones are a known gap in these copies; in checked studies unresolved V genes cover under half, and the rest lacks a known reason. Clonal size and the V and J genes are those of that table, whereas D and trimming came from the DNA. Counted in this sample were 100,000 or so clones; 84% of them appeared once. Jointly, the top ten make up 2% of the sample.

The entry originates in a study of blood T cell repertoires in COVID-19 (dated by TCRdb to the early 2020s). Background for the entire study: The collaborator samples originated in the United States, Italy and Spain and spanned the acute and convalescent phases of COVID-19. A de-identified subject ID, COVID-19 status, age in years and sex were almost always included in the sample metadata. The repertoires were made available in a free public database intended to serve as a resource for research on the immune response to SARS-CoV-2. Samples were obtained from the ongoing ImmuneRACE study (first 160 participants) and from 1,254 subjects provided by 6 global collaborators. The prospective study material was composed of cDNA or gDNA derived from T cells, B-cell-depleted T cells, or PBMCs. The dataset comprised deeply sampled blood TCRbeta repertoires from subjects exposed to, actively infected with, or recovered from COVID-19. HLA class I and class II types, where available, came from metadata supplied by the sample provider rather than from assay-based typing. The full study reports these points: The amount of clinical and demographic metadata varied by source and participant and was provided uncurated.

Each collaborating institution followed its own protocols to collect whole blood in K2EDTA tubes. For TCRbeta analysis, collaborators shipped samples as frozen whole blood, isolated PBMCs, or DNA extracted from either of those sample types. Counted from cysteine to phenylalanine, this CDR3 has 14 amino acids. Only the CDR3 DNA is retained, 42 bases long and in frame from the first base. Via the germline V gene, CDR1 is SGDLS and CDR2 YYNGEE. The junction shows trimming of 2 bases on V and 6 bases on J, plus 13 bases between the germline ends. The sample taken for sequencing was peripheral blood. The receptor was derived from a man aged 65 to 79 with active or convalescent COVID-19. Here the chain combines TRBV9 and TRBJ2-3, and possibly TRBD2, on 6 matching bases. The CDR3 here reads CASSVGLTEDTQYF. The DNA sequence is as follows: TGTGCCAGCAGCGTGGGACTTACTGAGGATACGCAGTATTTT.